The T cell receptor beta chain described here comes from a study of technical replicates of blood from a few donors. The data were produced by immunoSEQ multiplex PCR, yet TCRdb's version contains in-frame clones alone and is incomplete. The table lists 12,000 to 15,000 clones, 80% to 85% of them singletons, with around 9.9% in the top ten. Germline V gene data show CDR1 as WSHSY and CDR2 as SAAADI. This CDR3 has 12 amino acids. V lost 6 bases and J lost 7, with 10 bases in between. This chain joins TRBV10-2 and TRBJ2-1, with TRBD2 as a possible D gene (5 bases). What was sequenced was PBMCs. This clonotype originated in a human donor in good health. The CDR3 nucleotides are TGCGCCAGCAGCCAACTAGTGAATGAGCAGTTCTTC. This sequence encodes CASSQLVNEQFF.